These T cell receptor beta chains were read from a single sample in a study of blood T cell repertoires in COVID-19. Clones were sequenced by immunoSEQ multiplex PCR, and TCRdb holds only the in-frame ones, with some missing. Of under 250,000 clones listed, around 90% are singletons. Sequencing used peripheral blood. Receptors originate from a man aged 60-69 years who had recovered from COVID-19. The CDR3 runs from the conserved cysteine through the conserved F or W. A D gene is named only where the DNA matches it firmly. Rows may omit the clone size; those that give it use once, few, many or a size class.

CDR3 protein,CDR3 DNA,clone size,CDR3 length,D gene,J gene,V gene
CASSPPFSPLHF,TGTGCCAGCAGTCCCCCTTTTTCACCCCTCCACTTT,NA,12,NA,TRBJ1-6,TRBV27
CASSLGTSGTIEQFF,TGTGCCAGCAGTTTAGGGACTAGCGGGACAATTGAGCAGTTCTTC,NA,15,TRBD2,TRBJ2-1,TRBV27
CASAGRGHQETQYF,TGTGCCAGCGCCGGGCGAGGGCACCAAGAGACCCAGTACTTC,few,14,NA,TRBJ2-5,TRBV6-5
CASSITRGNEKLFF,TGTGCCAGTAGTATTACCAGGGGAAATGAAAAACTGTTTTTT,NA,14,NA,TRBJ1-4,TRBV19
CASRTLAGGQETQYF,TGCGCCAGCAGAACTCTAGCGGGGGGCCAAGAGACCCAGTACTTC,NA,15,TRBD2,TRBJ2-5,TRBV5-1
CASSSGGDRTDTQYF,TGTGCCAGCAGCTCCGGGGGGGACCGCACAGATACGCAGTATTTT,NA,15,TRBD2,TRBJ2-3,TRBV5-4
CASSLGASGGYEQYF,TGTGCCAGCAGCTTGGGGGCTAGCGGGGGTTACGAGCAGTACTTC,NA,15,TRBD2,TRBJ2-7,TRBV5-5
CASIPTSNYGYTF,TGTGCCAGCATTCCGACTTCAAACTATGGCTACACCTTC,once,13,NA,TRBJ1-2,TRBV6-5
CASSLEEGHEQFF,TGTGCCAGCAGCTTAGAAGAGGGCCATGAGCAGTTCTTC,few,13,NA,TRBJ2-1,TRBV7-2
CASSLKGAAATNEKLFF,TGTGCCAGCAGCTTAAAGGGGGCTGCTGCAACTAATGAAAAACTGTTTTTT,NA,17,TRBD1,TRBJ1-4,TRBV7-3
CASSLSGQVETGELFF,TGTGCCAGCAGTTTATCGGGCCAGGTTGAAACCGGGGAGCTGTTTTTT,NA,16,NA,TRBJ2-2,TRBV27
CASSGILAGTDTQYF,TGTGCCAGCAGCGGTATACTAGCGGGCACAGATACGCAGTATTTT,NA,15,TRBD2,TRBJ2-3,TRBV9
CASSQDPLGRNEKLFF,TGCGCCAGCAGCCAAGACCCCCTAGGGAGGAATGAAAAACTGTTTTTT,once,16,NA,TRBJ1-4,TRBV4-1
CASSYRGSGKLFF,TGTGCCAGCAGTTACAGGGGGAGCGGAAAACTGTTTTTT,NA,13,TRBD1,TRBJ1-4,TRBV27
CSVGGQGAYGYTF,TGCAGCGTTGGAGGCCAGGGGGCCTATGGCTACACCTTC,few,13,TRBD1,TRBJ1-2,TRBV29-1
CASSFGTGGTDTQYF,TGTGCCAGCAGCTTTGGGACAGGGGGAACAGATACGCAGTATTTT,NA,15,TRBD1,TRBJ2-3,TRBV7-8
CASSGSGTETTNYGYTF,TGTGCCAGCAGTGGCTCCGGGACAGAGACAACTAACTATGGCTACACCTTC,NA,17,TRBD1,TRBJ1-2,TRBV27
CASSEPGQLNQPQHF,TGTGCCAGCAGTGAACCGGGACAGCTTAATCAGCCCCAGCATTTT,NA,15,TRBD1,TRBJ1-5,TRBV6-1
CASSARDSFYGYTF,TGTGCCAGCAGCGCCCGGGACAGCTTCTATGGCTACACCTTC,NA,14,TRBD1,TRBJ1-2,TRBV5-4
CASSTRQGADTQYF,TGTGCCAGCAGCACCCGACAGGGCGCAGATACGCAGTATTTT,NA,14,TRBD1,TRBJ2-3,TRBV9
CSVGPIIATEYSNYGYTF,TGCAGCGTTGGCCCAATAATAGCGACGGAATACTCTAACTATGGCTACACCTTC,NA,18,NA,TRBJ1-2,TRBV29-1
CASSLTPAGANSYNEQFF,TGTGCCAGCAGCTTAACACCGGCAGGGGCCAACTCCTACAATGAGCAGTTCTTC,NA,18,NA,TRBJ2-1,TRBV7-3
CAISDLLTSSPLHF,TGTGCCATCAGTGATTTACTTACCTCTTCACCCCTCCACTTT,NA,14,NA,TRBJ1-6,TRBV10-3
CASSSQGVGTEAFF,TGTGCCAGCAGCTCTCAGGGGGTTGGCACTGAAGCTTTCTTT,NA,14,TRBD1,TRBJ1-1,TRBV7-2
CASSELTGPYEQYF,TGTGCCAGCAGCGAACTGACAGGCCCCTACGAGCAGTACTTC,NA,14,NA,TRBJ2-7,TRBV7-8
CASSKAAGNSQPQHF,TGTGCCAGCAGCAAAGCAGCAGGGAATAGTCAGCCCCAGCATTTT,NA,15,NA,TRBJ1-5,TRBV7-9
CASSESSSYNSPLHF,TGTGCCAGCAGTGAATCCAGCTCCTATAATTCACCCCTCCACTTT,NA,15,NA,TRBJ1-6,TRBV25-1
CASSPRIAGVSNEQFF,TGTGCCAGCTCACCAAGGATAGCGGGAGTTAGCAATGAGCAGTTCTTC,NA,16,TRBD2,TRBJ2-1,TRBV18
CASSFPVGNTGELFF,TGCGCCAGCAGCTTCCCTGTCGGGAACACCGGGGAGCTGTTTTTT,once,15,NA,TRBJ2-2,TRBV5-1